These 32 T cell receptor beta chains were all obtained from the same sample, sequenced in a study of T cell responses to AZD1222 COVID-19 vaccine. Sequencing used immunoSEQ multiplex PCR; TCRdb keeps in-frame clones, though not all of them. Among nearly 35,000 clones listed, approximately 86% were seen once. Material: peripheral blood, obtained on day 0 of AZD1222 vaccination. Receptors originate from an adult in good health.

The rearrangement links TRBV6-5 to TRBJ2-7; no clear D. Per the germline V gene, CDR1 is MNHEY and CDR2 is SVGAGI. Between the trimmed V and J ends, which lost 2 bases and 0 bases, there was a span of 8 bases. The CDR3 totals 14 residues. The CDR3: CASSYRFSSYEQYF. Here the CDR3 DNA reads TGTGCCAGCAGTTACCGCTTTAGCTCCTACGAGCAGTACTTC.

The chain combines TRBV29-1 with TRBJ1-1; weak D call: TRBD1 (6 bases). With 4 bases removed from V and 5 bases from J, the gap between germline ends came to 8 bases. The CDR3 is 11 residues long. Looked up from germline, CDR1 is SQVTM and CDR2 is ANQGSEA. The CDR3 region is CSVVGGTEAFF. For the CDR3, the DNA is TGCAGCGTTGTAGGGGGGACTGAAGCTTTCTTT. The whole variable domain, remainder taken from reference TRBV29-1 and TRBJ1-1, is SAVISQKPSRDICQRGTSLTIQCQVDSQVTMMFWYRQQPGQSLTLIATANQGSEATYESGFVIDKFPISRPNLTFSTLTVSNMSPEDSSIYLCSVVGGTEAFFGQGTRLTVV.

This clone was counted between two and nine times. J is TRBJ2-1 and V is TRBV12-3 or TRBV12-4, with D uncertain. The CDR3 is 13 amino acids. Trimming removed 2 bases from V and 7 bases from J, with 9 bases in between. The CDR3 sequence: CASSLNRWNEQFF. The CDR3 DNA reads TGTGCCAGCAGTTTAAATCGGTGGAATGAGCAGTTCTTC.

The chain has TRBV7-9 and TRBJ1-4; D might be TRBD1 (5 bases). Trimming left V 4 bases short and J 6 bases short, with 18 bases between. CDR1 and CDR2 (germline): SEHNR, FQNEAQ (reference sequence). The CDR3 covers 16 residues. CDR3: CASSSSTGTAHEKLFF. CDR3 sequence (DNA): TGTGCCAGCAGCTCTTCTACCGGGACGGCCCATGAAAAACTGTTTTTT.

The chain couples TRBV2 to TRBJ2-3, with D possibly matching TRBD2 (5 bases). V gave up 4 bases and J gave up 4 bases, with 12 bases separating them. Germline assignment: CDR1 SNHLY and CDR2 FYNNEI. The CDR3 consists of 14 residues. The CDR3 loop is CASSAHEGADTQYF. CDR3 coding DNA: TGTGCCAGCAGTGCCCACGAGGGAGCAGATACGCAGTATTTT.

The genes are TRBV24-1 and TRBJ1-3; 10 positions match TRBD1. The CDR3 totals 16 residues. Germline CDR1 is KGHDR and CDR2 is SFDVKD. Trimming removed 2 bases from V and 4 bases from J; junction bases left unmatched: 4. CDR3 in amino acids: CATSDWDRGIGNTIYF. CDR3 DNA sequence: TGTGCCACCAGTGATTGGGACAGGGGAATAGGAAACACCATATATTTT.

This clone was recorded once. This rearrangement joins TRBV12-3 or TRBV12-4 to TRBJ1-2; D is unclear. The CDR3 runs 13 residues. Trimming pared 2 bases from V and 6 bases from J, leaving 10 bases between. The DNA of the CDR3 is TGTGCCAGCAGTTTAAGGACTAATGATGGCTACACCTTC. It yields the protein CASSLRTNDGYTF.

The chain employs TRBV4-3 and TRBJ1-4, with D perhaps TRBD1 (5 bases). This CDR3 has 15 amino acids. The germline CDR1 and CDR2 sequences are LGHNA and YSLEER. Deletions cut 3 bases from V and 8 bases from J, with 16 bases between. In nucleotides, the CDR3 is TGCGCCAGCAGCCACACTAGGAGGCAGGGAGAAAAACTGTTTTTT. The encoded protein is CASSHTRRQGEKLFF.

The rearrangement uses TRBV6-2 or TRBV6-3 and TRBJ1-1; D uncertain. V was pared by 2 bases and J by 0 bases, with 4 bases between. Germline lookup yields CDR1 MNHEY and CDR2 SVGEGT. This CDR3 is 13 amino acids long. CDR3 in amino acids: CASSYRLNTEAFF. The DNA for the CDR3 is TGTGCCAGCAGTTACCGACTGAACACTGAAGCTTTCTTT.

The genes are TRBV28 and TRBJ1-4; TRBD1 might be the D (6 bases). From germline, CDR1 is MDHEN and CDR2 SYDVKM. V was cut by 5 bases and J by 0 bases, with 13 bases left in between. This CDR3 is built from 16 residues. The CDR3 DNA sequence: TGTGCCAGCAGTACCAGGGAGGGGGCAACTAATGAAAAACTGTTTTTT. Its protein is CASSTREGATNEKLFF.

Here the CDR3 reads CASSLAQTGSNQYF. DNA of the CDR3: TGTGCCAGCAGCTTAGCGCAGACAGGGTCGAACCAGTACTTC. The V call is TRBV11-2, the J call TRBJ2-5; 7 bases map to TRBD1. Trimming cost V 1 base and J 10 bases; bases outside gene matches: 9. The CDR3 is made up of 14 amino acids. In germline, CDR1 is SGHAT, CDR2 FQNNGV.

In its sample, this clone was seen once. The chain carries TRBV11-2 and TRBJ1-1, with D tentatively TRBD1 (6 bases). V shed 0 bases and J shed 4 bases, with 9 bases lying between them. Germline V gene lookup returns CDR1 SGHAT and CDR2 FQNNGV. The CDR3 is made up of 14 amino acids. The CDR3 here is CASSLEQGLTEAFF. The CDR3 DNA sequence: TGTGCCAGCAGCTTAGAACAGGGACTCACTGAAGCTTTCTTT.

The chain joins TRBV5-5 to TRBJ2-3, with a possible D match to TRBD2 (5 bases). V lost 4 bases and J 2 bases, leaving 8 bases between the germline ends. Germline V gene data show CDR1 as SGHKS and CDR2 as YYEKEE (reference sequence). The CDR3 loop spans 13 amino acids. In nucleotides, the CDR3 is TGTGCCAGCAGCCGGGGTTCCACAGATACGCAGTATTTT. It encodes CASSRGSTDTQYF.

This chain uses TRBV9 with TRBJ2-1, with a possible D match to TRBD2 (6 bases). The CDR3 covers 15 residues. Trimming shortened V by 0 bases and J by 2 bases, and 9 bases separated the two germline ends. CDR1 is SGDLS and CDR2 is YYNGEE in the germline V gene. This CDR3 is CASSVAGVTYNEQFF. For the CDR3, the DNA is TGTGCCAGCAGCGTAGCGGGAGTGACCTACAATGAGCAGTTCTTC.

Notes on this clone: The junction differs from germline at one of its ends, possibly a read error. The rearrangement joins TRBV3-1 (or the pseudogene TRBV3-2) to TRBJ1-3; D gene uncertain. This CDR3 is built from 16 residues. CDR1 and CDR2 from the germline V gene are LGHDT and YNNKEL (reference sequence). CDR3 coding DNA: TGTGCCAGCAGCCTCTCAAACCGGGCCTCTGAAAACACCATATATTTT. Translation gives CASSLSNRASENTIYF.

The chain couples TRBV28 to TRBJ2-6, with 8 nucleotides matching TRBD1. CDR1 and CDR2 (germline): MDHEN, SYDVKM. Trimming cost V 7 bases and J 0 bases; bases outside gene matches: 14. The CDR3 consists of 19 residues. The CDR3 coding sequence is TGTGCCAGCACGCCGACAGGGGCCCTTCTTCGCTCTGGGGCCAACGTCCTGACTTTC. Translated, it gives CASTPTGALLRSGANVLTF.

In DNA form, the CDR3 reads TGTGCCAGCAGCCCTGGTCGGGAGACCCAGTACTTC. Translating it yields CASSPGRETQYF. This sequence joins TRBV27 and TRBJ2-5, with D unresolved. The CDR3 length is 12 residues. The V end was cut by 6 bases, the J end by 5 bases, with 10 bases between. Looked up from germline, CDR1 is MNHEY and CDR2 is SMNVEV (reference sequence).

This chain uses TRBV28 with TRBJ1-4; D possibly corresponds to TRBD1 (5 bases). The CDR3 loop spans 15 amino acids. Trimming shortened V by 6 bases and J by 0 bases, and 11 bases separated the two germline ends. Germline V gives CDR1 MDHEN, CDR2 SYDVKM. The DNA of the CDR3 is TGTGCCAGCAGACCCGGGGCGACAACTAATGAAAAACTGTTTTTT. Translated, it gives CASRPGATTNEKLFF.

The CDR3 nucleotides read TGCGCCAGCAGTTATACAGGGGACGGTCAGCCCCAGCATTTT. This sequence encodes CASSYTGDGQPQHF. V is TRBV5-1 and J is TRBJ1-5; 7 bases are a match to TRBD1. In germline, CDR1 is SGHRS, CDR2 YFSETQ. The trim removed 5 bases at V and 6 bases at J, leaving 8 bases unmatched. This CDR3 spans 14 amino acids. Using reference TRBV5-1 and TRBJ1-5 for the parts outside the CDR3, the full variable domain is KAGVTQTPRYLIKTRGQQVTLSCSPISGHRSVSWYQQTPGQGLQFLFEYFSETQRNKGNFPGRFSGRQFSNSRSEMNVSTLELGDSALYLCASSYTGDGQPQHFGDGTRLSIL.

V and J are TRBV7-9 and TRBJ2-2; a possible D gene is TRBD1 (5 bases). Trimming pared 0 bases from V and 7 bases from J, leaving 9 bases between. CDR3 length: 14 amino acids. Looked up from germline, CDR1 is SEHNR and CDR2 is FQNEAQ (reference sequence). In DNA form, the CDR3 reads TGTGCCAGCAGCTTAGCGCTGGGGCTCGGGGAGCTGTTTTTT. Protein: CASSLALGLGELFF.

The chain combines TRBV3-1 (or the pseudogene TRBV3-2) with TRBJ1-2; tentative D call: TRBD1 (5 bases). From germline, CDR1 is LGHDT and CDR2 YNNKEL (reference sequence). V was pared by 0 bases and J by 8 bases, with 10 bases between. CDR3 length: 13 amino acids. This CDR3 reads CASSQDVWGGYTF. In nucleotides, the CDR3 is TGTGCCAGCAGCCAAGATGTGTGGGGGGGCTACACCTTC.

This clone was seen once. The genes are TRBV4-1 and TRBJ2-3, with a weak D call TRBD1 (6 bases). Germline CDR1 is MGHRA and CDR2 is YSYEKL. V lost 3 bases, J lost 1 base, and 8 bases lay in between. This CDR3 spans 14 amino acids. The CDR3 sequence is CASSQTGRTDTQYF. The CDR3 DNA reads TGCGCCAGCAGCCAGACAGGACGCACAGATACGCAGTATTTT.

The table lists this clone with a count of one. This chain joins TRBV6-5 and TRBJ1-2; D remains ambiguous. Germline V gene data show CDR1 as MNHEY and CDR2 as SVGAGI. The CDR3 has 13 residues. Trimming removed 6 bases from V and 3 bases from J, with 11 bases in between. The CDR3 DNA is TGTGCCAGCAGGGTGGTCGGTGACTATGGCTACACCTTC. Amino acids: CASRVVGDYGYTF.

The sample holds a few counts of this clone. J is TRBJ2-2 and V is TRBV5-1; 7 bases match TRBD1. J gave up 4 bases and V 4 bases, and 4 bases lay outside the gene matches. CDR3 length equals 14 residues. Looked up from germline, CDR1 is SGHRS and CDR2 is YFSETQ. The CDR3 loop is CASSLDRSTGELFF. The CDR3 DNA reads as TGCGCCAGCAGCCTGGACAGGTCCACCGGGGAGCTGTTTTTT.

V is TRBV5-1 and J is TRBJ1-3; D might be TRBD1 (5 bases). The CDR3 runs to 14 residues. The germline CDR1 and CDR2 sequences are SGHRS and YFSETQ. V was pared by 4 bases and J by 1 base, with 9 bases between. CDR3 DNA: TGCGCCAGCAGCGGGGGTGCTTCTGGAAACACCATATATTTT. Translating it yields CASSGGASGNTIYF. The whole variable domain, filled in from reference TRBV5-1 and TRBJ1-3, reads KAGVTQTPRYLIKTRGQQVTLSCSPISGHRSVSWYQQTPGQGLQFLFEYFSETQRNKGNFPGRFSGRQFSNSRSEMNVSTLELGDSALYLCASSGGASGNTIYFGEGSWLTVV.

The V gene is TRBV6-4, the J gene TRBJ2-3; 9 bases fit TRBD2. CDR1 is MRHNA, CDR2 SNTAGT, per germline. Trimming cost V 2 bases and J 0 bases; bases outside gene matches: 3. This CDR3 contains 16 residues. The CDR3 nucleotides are TGTGCCAGCAGTGACGGGGCGGGAGGGAGCACAGATACGCAGTATTTT. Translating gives CASSDGAGGSTDTQYF.

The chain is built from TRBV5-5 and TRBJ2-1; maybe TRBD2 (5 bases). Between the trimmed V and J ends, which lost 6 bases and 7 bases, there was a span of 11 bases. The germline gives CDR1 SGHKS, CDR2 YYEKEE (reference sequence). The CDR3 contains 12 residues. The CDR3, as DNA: TGTGCCAGCACCTTCGGGGTAAATGAGCAGTTCTTC. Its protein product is CASTFGVNEQFF.

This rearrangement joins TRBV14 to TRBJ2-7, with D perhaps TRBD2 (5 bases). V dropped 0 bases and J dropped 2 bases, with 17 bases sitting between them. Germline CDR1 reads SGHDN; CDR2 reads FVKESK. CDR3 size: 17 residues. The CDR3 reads CASSQDLSPGYAYEQYF. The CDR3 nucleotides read TGTGCCAGCAGCCAAGATCTTAGCCCGGGGTACGCCTACGAGCAGTACTTC.

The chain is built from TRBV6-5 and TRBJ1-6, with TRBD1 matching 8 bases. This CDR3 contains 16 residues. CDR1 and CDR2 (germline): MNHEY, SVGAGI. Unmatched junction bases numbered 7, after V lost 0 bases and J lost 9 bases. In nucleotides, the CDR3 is TGTGCCAGCAGTTACTCGACGGACAGGGCTGGTTCACCCCTCCACTTT. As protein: CASSYSTDRAGSPLHF.

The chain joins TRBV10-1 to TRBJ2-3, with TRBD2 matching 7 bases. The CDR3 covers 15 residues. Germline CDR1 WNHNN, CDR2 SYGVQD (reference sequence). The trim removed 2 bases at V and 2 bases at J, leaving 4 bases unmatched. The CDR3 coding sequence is TGCGCCAGCAGTGAGGTCGCGGGGGTCACAGATACGCAGTATTTT. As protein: CASSEVAGVTDTQYF.

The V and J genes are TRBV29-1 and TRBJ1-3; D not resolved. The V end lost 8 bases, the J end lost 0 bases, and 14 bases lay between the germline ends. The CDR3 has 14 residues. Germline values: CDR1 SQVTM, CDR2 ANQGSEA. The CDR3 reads CSYCDDTSGNTIYF. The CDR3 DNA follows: TGCAGCTATTGTGACGATACCTCTGGAAACACCATATATTTT. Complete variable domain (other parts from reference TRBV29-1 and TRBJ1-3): SAVISQKPSRDICQRGTSLTIQCQVDSQVTMMFWYRQQPGQSLTLIATANQGSEATYESGFVIDKFPISRPNLTFSTLTVSNMSPEDSSIYLCSYCDDTSGNTIYFGEGSWLTVV.

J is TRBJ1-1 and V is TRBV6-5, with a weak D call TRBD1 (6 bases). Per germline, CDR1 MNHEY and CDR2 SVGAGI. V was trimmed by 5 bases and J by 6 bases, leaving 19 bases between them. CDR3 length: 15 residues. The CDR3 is CASSPIGGRGAEAFF. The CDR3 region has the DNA TGTGCCAGCAGTCCCATCGGTGGCAGGGGAGCTGAAGCTTTCTTT.